This T cell receptor (beta chain) was captured in a study of radiotherapy plus CTLA-4 blockade in lung cancer. As for the study in general: Among patients, about 20% showed objective responses, and about 30% had disease control.

Repertoires were generated with immunoSEQ multiplex PCR, while TCRdb's copy carries only in-frame clones and drops some. The sample consists of around 80,000 clones, roughly 69% of them appearing once. The ends were cut back, 0 bases at V and 5 bases at J, with 8 bases in the middle. The germline CDR1 and CDR2 sequences are SGHTA and FQGNSA. CDR3 length: 14 amino acids. The specimen was peripheral blood, collected from a patient treated with radiotherapy plus ipilimumab. The clonotype originates from a human donor with non-small cell lung cancer whose response to radiotherapy plus ipilimumab could not be evaluated. V usage is TRBV7-2 and J usage is TRBJ1-5; unclear D gene. CDR3 region: CASSLAVGYQPQHF. CDR3 nucleotides: TGTGCCAGCAGCTTAGCGGTCGGGTATCAGCCCCAGCATTTT.